This TCR beta chain stems from a study of CD8 T cells in Susac syndrome. General observations from the study: The study's TCR sequencing and HLA analysis covered a relatively small number of individuals, and the study acknowledged this.

Peripheral blood CD8+ and CD4+ T cells were profiled by TCR beta sequencing. The authors negatively isolated CD8+ and CD4+ T cells and FACS-enriched TEMRA cells. V lost 5 bases and J lost 0, with 8 bases in between. This CDR3 is built from 14 residues. Germline CDR1 MNHEY, CDR2 SMNVEV (reference sequence). About this clonotype: Its antigen is unidentified.

Random hexamers were used to reverse transcribe the RNA input (0.5 to 1 ug). The CDR3 of TCR beta was amplified by immunoSEQ multiplex PCR across 54 Vbeta and 13 Jbeta. TCRdb independently ran MiXCR on the immunoSEQ multiplex PCR reads; one entry per CDR3 protein. The sample lists about 200,000 distinct CDR3 sequences; 90% to 95% were seen once. The chain joins TRBV27 to TRBJ2-4; no clear D. This receptor was identified in a human donor in good health. Sequencing was carried out using CD4+ T cells from PBMCs. CDR3 region: CASSPTVAKNIQYF. The CDR3, as DNA: TGTGCCAGCAGTCCGACGGTAGCCAAAAACATTCAGTACTTC.